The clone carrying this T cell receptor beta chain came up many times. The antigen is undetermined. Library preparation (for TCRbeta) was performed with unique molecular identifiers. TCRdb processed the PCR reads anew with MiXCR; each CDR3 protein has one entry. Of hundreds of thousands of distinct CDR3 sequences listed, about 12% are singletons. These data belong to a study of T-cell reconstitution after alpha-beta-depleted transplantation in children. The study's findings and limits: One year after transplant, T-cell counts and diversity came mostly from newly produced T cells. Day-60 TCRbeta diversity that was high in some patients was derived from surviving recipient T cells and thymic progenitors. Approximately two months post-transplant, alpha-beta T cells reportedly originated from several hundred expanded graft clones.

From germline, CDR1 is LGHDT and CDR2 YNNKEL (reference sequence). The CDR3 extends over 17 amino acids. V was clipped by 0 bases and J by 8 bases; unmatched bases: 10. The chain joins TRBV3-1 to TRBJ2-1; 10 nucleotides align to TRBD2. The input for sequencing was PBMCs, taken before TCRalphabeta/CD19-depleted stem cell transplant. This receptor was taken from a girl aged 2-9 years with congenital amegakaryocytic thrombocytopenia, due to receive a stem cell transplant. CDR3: CASSQDVASGSIDEQFF. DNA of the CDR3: TGTGCCAGCAGCCAAGATGTGGCTAGCGGGAGTATCGATGAGCAGTTCTTC.